The 13 T cell receptor beta chains presented below share a single source sample, sequenced in a study of beta chain features in type 1 diabetes. The sequenced template was cDNA made from the entire isolated RNA. Repertoires were generated with immunoSEQ multiplex PCR, while TCRdb's copy carries only in-frame clones and drops some. The table has around 300,000 clones, roughly 8% seen once. The material sequenced was central memory CD4+ T cells from blood. These receptor sequences come from a woman aged 18 to 35 in good health.

In this sample, this clone turned up a few times. The gene calls are TRBV7-2 and TRBJ1-4; 7 nucleotides agree with TRBD1. In germline, CDR1 is SGHTA, CDR2 FQGNSA. The CDR3 totals 14 residues. After removal of 6 bases from V and 8 bases from J, the junction contained 9 bases not matched to a gene. CDR3 nucleotides: TGTGCCAGCAGACCCGGGACAGTCTCCGAAAAACTGTTTTTT. As protein: CASRPGTVSEKLFF.

With respect to this clone: A much larger clone lies a single base off, so this may be a read error. The rearrangement joins TRBV5-1 to TRBJ2-5; D may be TRBD2 (5 bases). The CDR3 has 13 residues. Germline V lookup: CDR1 SGHRS, CDR2 YFSETQ. Trimming shortened V by 7 bases and J by 2 bases, and 12 bases separated the two germline ends. CDR3 nucleotide sequence: TGCGCCAGCCGGGGTGTCGGTCAAGAGACCCAGTACTTC. Protein sequence: CASRGVGQETQYF.

This clone was counted between two and nine times. The rearrangement links TRBV7-2 to TRBJ2-7, with D perhaps matching TRBD2 (7 bases). Trimming took 1 base from V and 2 from J, leaving 12 bases between them. Germline lookup yields CDR1 SGHTA and CDR2 FQGNSA. CDR3 size: 15 residues. CDR3 DNA: TGTGCCAGCAGCTTAGGCGGGGGCGATGCCTACGAGCAGTACTTC. This codes for CASSLGGGDAYEQYF. Full variable domain (outside the CDR3, taken from reference TRBV7-2 and TRBJ2-7): GAGVSQSPSNKVTEKGKDVELRCDPISGHTALYWYRQSLGQGLEFLIYFQGNSAPDKSGLPSDRFSAERTGGSVSTLTIQRTQQEDSAVYLCASSLGGGDAYEQYFGPGTRLTVT.

The chain employs TRBV7-2 and TRBJ1-2; D ambiguous. Trimming cost V 0 bases and J 6 bases, with 14 bases left between them. Germline V gene sequence: CDR1 SGHTA, CDR2 FQGNSA. This CDR3 comprises 15 residues. CDR3 in DNA: TGTGCCAGCAGCTTAGCGCGGTCTTCAGGAAATGGCTACACCTTC. Protein product: CASSLARSSGNGYTF.

This clone was picked up a small number of times. The rearrangement uses TRBV6-6 and TRBJ2-1; 8 nucleotides agree with TRBD1. V lost 7 bases, J lost 3 bases, and 8 bases stayed unmatched. CDR1 and CDR2 from the germline V gene are MNHNY and SVGAGI (reference sequence). This CDR3 region has 15 residues. The chain's CDR3 is CASIKPGGSYNEQFF. DNA for the CDR3: TGTGCCAGCATCAAACCAGGGGGCAGCTACAATGAGCAGTTCTTC.

This chain joins TRBV28 and TRBJ2-1, with D unresolved. The ends were cut back, 8 bases at V and 9 bases at J, with 17 bases in the middle. This CDR3 contains 13 residues. Germline V gene sequence: CDR1 MDHEN, CDR2 SYDVKM. CDR3 loop: CASQPPAQVEQFF. CDR3 sequence (DNA): TGTGCCAGCCAACCCCCTGCTCAGGTTGAGCAGTTCTTC.

This clone came up a few times. This chain links TRBV7-9 with TRBJ2-7; 7 bases align to TRBD1. The CDR3 covers 14 residues. The ends lost 1 base at V and 6 bases at J; junction bases unmatched: 6. Germline values: CDR1 SEHNR, CDR2 FQNEAQ (reference sequence). The CDR3 loop reads CASSLGPTGSEQYF. The CDR3 coding sequence is TGTGCCAGCAGCTTAGGCCCGACAGGGAGCGAGCAGTACTTC. The full variable domain, its missing parts supplied by reference TRBV7-9 and TRBJ2-7, is DTGVSQNPRHKITKRGQNVTFRCDPISEHNRLYWYRQTLGQGPEFLTYFQNEAQLEKSRLLSDRFSAERPKGSFSTLEIQRTEQGDSAMYLCASSLGPTGSEQYFGPGTRLTVT.

This clone was counted a few times. The CDR3 spells CASSTVSISGNTIYF. The CDR3 coding sequence is TGTGCCAGCAGTACCGTTTCGATCTCTGGAAACACCATATATTTT. V gene TRBV2 combines with J gene TRBJ1-3; D not resolved. The V end was cut by 5 bases, the J end by 0 bases, with 11 bases between. Germline CDR1 reads SNHLY; CDR2 reads FYNNEI. CDR3 length equals 15 residues.

This clone was observed a few times. The rearrangement uses TRBV6-6 and TRBJ2-3, with TRBD1 as a possible D gene (5 bases). The CDR3 has 16 amino acids. Per the germline V gene, CDR1 is MNHNY and CDR2 is SVGAGI (reference sequence). Trimming took off 5 bases at V and 3 bases at J, with 18 bases between the two ends. This CDR3 reads CASSQATGAGTDTQYF. The CDR3 DNA sequence: TGTGCCAGCAGTCAGGCTACGGGTGCAGGGACAGATACGCAGTATTTT.

V and J are TRBV7-2 and TRBJ2-2; D gene unclear. CDR1 SGHTA and CDR2 FQGNSA come from the germline V gene. The CDR3 has 14 residues. V shed 2 bases and J shed 6 bases, with 10 bases lying between them. CDR3 nucleotides: TGTGCCAGCAGCTTAAGGATGGTAGCCGGGGAGCTGTTTTTT. Encoded protein: CASSLRMVAGELFF.

In its sample, this clone was seen many times. The chain couples TRBV11-2 to TRBJ1-4; D call uncertain. V dropped 1 base and J dropped 3 bases, with 9 bases sitting between them. The CDR3 spans 15 residues. Looked up from germline, CDR1 is SGHAT and CDR2 is FQNNGV. The CDR3 sequence: CASSLGLRPNEKLFF. Here the CDR3 DNA reads TGTGCCAGCAGCTTAGGCCTGCGGCCTAATGAAAAACTGTTTTTT.

This clone was found a few times. This chain's CDR3 is CASIDGVGTQYF. Written as DNA, the CDR3 is TGTGCCAGCATAGACGGGGTTGGGACCCAGTACTTC. V is TRBV28 and J is TRBJ2-5; perhaps TRBD2 as D (5 bases). V was shortened by 7 bases and J by 7 bases, with 13 bases between the two germline ends. Germline assignment: CDR1 MDHEN and CDR2 SYDVKM. The CDR3 is 12 residues long. Full variable domain (rest looked up from reference TRBV28 and TRBJ2-5): DVKVTQSSRYLVKRTGEKVFLECVQDMDHENMFWYRQDPGLGLRLIYFSYDVKMKEKGDIPEGYSVSREKKERFSLILESASTNQTSMYLCASIDGVGTQYFGPGTRLLVL.

The CDR3 DNA follows: TGTGCCAGCAGTCCTACAGGGGGCGGCGATCAGCCCCAGCATTTT. It codes for CASSPTGGGDQPQHF. The chain employs TRBV7-9 and TRBJ1-5; 9 positions agree with TRBD1. Germline CDR1 SEHNR, CDR2 FQNEAQ (reference sequence). Unmatched junction bases numbered 8, after V lost 6 bases and J lost 5 bases. This CDR3 has 15 amino acids.